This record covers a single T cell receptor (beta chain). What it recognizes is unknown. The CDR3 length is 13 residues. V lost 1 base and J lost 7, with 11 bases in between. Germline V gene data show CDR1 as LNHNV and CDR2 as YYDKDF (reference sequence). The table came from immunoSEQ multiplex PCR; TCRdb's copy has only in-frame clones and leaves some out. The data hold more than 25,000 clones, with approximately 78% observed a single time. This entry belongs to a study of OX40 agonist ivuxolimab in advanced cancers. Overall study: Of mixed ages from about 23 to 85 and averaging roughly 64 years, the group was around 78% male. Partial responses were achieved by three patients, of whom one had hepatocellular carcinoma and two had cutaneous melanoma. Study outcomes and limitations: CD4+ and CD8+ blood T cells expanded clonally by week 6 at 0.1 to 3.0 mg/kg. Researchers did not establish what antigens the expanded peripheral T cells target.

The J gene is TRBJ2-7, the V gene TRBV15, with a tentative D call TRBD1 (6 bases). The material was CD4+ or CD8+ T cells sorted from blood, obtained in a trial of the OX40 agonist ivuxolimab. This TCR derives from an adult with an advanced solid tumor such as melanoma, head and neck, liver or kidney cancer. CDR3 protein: CATSRGETGEQYF. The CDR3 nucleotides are TGTGCCACCAGCAGAGGAGAAACAGGGGAGCAGTACTTC.